In this sample, the clone carrying this T cell receptor (beta chain) turned up a few times. TCRdb passed the reads through MiXCR, listing each CDR3 protein once. The profile shows 150,000 to 200,000 distinct CDR3 sequences, approximately 28% of them singletons. This specimen comes from a study of T cell repertoires in cytomegalovirus infection. This clonotype was obtained from a human donor in good health (CMV status not recorded). Some clones in this sample may be carry-over from other donors' samples. The sample taken for sequencing was PBMCs.

The chain's CDR3 is CASSLETGGAAGYTF. The CDR3 DNA reads as TGTGCCAGCAGCTTGGAGACAGGGGGCGCGGCTGGCTACACCTTC. The rearrangement joins TRBV5-4 to TRBJ1-2, with 10 nucleotides matching TRBD1. The CDR3 length is 15 residues. Germline CDR1 and CDR2: SGHNT and YYREEE (reference sequence). Unmatched junction bases numbered 6, after V lost 0 bases and J lost 7 bases.